One and the same sample provided the 10 T cell receptor beta chains below, sequenced in a study of blood T cells in healthy people across ages. Sample-barcoded 5' priming and a J-beta primer mix drove a second PCR of 7 to 11 cycles. TCRdb re-called the 5' RACE reads through MiXCR, storing one row per CDR3 protein. The sample lists 1.8 million or so distinct CDR3 sequences; 30% to 40% were seen once. Sequenced material: blood. These receptors were obtained from a human donor in good health.

This clonotype was observed a handful of times. The chain is built from TRBV20-1 and TRBJ2-7; possibly TRBD1 for D (6 bases). The CDR3 has 14 amino acids. The germline V and J ends were trimmed by 2 bases and 5 bases, with 16 bases remaining between them. The V gene's germline CDR1 is DFQATT and CDR2 SNEGSKA (reference sequence). For the CDR3, the DNA is TGCAGTGCTAGACTGACAGGTCCCCTTGACGAGCAGTACTTC. It yields the protein CSARLTGPLDEQYF.

This rearrangement joins TRBV20-1 to TRBJ2-3, with no clear D. V lost 4 bases to trimming and J lost 12 bases, with 23 bases between them. The V gene's germline CDR1 is DFQATT and CDR2 SNEGSKA (reference sequence). The CDR3 length is 14 residues. CDR3 in DNA: TGCAGTGCTATACAACGGCGGAACCAAGAGACCCAGTATTTT. As protein: CSAIQRRNQETQYF.

This rearrangement joins TRBV11-2 to TRBJ1-1; no clear D gene. From germline, CDR1 is SGHAT and CDR2 FQNNGV. V was shortened by 4 bases and J by 1 base, with 10 bases between the two germline ends. This CDR3 comprises 14 residues. CDR3 in DNA: TGTGCCAGCAGCTACCCGGACCGGAACACTGAAGCTTTCTTT. It specifies CASSYPDRNTEAFF.

The chain is built from TRBV28 and TRBJ1-1, with D unresolved. Trimming pared 4 bases from V and 3 bases from J, leaving 9 bases between. The CDR3 sequence is 13 residues long. Germline CDR1 and CDR2: MDHEN and SYDVKM. The DNA for the CDR3 is TGTGCCAGCAGTTCTCACAGCGACACTGAAGCTTTCTTT. It specifies CASSSHSDTEAFF. Together with reference TRBV28 and TRBJ1-1, the CDR3 gives the full variable domain: DVKVTQSSRYLVKRTGEKVFLECVQDMDHENMFWYRQDPGLGLRLIYFSYDVKMKEKGDIPEGYSVSREKKERFSLILESASTNQTSMYLCASSSHSDTEAFFGQGTRLTVV.

A few counts support this clonotype. The rearrangement uses TRBV29-1 and TRBJ2-7, with no clear D. Trimming pared 3 bases from V and 4 bases from J, leaving 13 bases between. From germline, CDR1 is SQVTM and CDR2 ANQGSEA. The CDR3 is made up of 13 amino acids. The CDR3 DNA reads TGCAGCGTTGAGGTGGACGGCGGATACGAGCAGTACTTC. Translating gives CSVEVDGGYEQYF.

This clonotype was seen a few times. The chain employs TRBV29-1 and TRBJ2-7; a weak D match, TRBD1 (6 bases). V lost 4 bases and J 3 bases, leaving 10 bases between the germline ends. CDR1 SQVTM and CDR2 ANQGSEA come from the germline V gene. The CDR3 contains 12 residues. The CDR3 here is CSVGDTIYEQYF. The CDR3 bases are TGCAGCGTTGGGGACACGATCTACGAGCAGTACTTC.

J is TRBJ2-2 and V is TRBV12-3 or TRBV12-4, with D unresolved. V dropped 8 bases and J dropped 6 bases, with 16 bases sitting between them. The CDR3 loop spans 14 amino acids. The CDR3: CASRNARSPGELFF. For the CDR3, the DNA is TGTGCCAGCCGTAATGCCCGAAGTCCCGGGGAGCTGTTTTTT.

This chain uses TRBV15 with TRBJ1-1; maybe TRBD1 (6 bases). The CDR3 length is 16 residues. In germline, CDR1 is LNHNV, CDR2 YYDKDF (reference sequence). Trimming removed 3 bases at V and 0 bases at J, with 14 bases between. CDR3 nucleotides: TGTGCCACCAGCAGGACAGGAATGATAGTGAACACTGAAGCTTTCTTT. It codes for CATSRTGMIVNTEAFF.

This chain joins TRBV12-3 or TRBV12-4 and TRBJ2-3; TRBD2 is a possible D gene (6 bases). The germline V and J ends were trimmed by 6 bases and 0 bases, with 19 bases remaining between them. The CDR3 length is 17 residues. In nucleotides, the CDR3 is TGTGCCAGCAGCCACCACGTGACTAGAACTAGCACAGATACGCAGTATTTT. It translates to CASSHHVTRTSTDTQYF.

The chain couples TRBV6-5 to TRBJ1-2; 9 bases are shared with TRBD1. CDR1 is MNHEY, CDR2 SVGAGI, per germline. This CDR3 comprises 14 residues. Losses at the gene ends were 2 bases for V and 8 bases for J; bases not matched to a gene: 6. Here the CDR3 reads CASSYITGGVGYTF. In DNA, the CDR3 is TGTGCCAGCAGTTACATAACAGGGGGCGTAGGCTACACCTTC.